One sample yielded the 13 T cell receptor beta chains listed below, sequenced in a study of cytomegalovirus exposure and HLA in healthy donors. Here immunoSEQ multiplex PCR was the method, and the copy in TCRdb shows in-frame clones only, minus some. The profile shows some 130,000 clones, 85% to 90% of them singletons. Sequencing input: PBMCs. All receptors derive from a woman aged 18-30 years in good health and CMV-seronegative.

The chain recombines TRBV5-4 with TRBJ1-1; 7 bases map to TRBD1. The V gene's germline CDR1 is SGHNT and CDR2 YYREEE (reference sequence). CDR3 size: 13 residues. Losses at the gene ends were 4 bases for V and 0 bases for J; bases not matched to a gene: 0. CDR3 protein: CASSDRVNTEAFF. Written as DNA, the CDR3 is TGTGCCAGCAGCGACAGGGTGAACACTGAAGCTTTCTTT.

The CDR3 sequence: CASSLDEGRRRWKLFF. The CDR3 bases are TGTGCCAGCAGCTTAGACGAGGGAAGGCGAAGGTGGAAACTGTTTTTT. The gene calls are TRBV7-9 and TRBJ1-4; D remains ambiguous. The V end was cut by 1 base, the J end by 11 bases, with 20 bases between. The germline gives CDR1 SEHNR, CDR2 FQNEAQ (reference sequence). The CDR3 contains 16 residues.

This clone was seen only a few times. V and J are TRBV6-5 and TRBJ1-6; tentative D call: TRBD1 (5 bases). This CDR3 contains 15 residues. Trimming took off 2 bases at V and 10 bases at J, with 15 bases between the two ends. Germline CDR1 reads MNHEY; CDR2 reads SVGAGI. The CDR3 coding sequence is TGTGCCAGCAGTTACAGCGTAGGGGACTACTCACCCCTCCACTTT. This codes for CASSYSVGDYSPLHF.

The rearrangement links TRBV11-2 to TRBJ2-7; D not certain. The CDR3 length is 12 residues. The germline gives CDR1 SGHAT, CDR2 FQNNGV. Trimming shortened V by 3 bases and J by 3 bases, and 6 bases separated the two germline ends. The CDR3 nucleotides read TGTGCCAGCAGCTTCCGGGTCTACGAGCAGTACTTC. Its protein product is CASSFRVYEQYF.

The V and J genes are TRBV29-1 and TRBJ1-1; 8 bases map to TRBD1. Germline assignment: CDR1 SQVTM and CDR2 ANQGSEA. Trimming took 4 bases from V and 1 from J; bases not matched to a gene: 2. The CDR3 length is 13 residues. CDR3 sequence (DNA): TGCAGCGTTGGGACAGGGAGGAACACTGAAGCTTTCTTT. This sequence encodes CSVGTGRNTEAFF.

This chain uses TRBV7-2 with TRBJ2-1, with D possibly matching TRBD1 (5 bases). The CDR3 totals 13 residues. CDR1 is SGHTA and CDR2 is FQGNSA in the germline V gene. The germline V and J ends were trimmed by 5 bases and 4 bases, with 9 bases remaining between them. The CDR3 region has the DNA TGTGCCAGCAGCAAAGACAGTTACAATGAGCAGTTCTTC. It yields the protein CASSKDSYNEQFF.

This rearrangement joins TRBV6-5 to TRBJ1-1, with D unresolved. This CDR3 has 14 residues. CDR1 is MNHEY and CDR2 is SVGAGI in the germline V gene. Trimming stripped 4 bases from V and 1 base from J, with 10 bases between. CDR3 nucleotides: TGTGCCAGCAGTTTTCGGACTCAGAACACTGAAGCTTTCTTT. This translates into CASSFRTQNTEAFF.

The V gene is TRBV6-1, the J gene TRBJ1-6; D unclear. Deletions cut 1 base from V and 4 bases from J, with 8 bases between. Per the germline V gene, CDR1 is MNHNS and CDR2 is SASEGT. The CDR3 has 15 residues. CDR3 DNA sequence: TGTGCCAGCAGTGAAGGCTTGCGTTATAATTCACCCCTCCACTTT. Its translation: CASSEGLRYNSPLHF.

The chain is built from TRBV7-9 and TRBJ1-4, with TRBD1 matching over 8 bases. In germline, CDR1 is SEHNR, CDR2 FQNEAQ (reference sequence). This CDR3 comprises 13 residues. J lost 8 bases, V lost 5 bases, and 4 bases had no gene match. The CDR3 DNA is TGTGCCAGCAGCCCTGGACAGGGCGAAAAACTGTTTTTT. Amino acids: CASSPGQGEKLFF.

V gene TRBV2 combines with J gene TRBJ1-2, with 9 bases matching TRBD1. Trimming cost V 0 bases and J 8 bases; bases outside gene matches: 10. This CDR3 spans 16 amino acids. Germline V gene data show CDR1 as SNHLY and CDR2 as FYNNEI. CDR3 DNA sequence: TGTGCCAGCAGTGAAGCGCTTCGGGACAGGGAGGCCGGCTACACCTTC. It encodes CASSEALRDREAGYTF.

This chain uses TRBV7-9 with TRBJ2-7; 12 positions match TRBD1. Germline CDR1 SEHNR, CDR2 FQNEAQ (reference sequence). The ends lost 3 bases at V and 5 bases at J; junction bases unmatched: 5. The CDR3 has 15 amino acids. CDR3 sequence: CASSFPGQGAHEQYF. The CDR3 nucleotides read TGTGCCAGCAGCTTCCCGGGACAGGGGGCTCACGAGCAGTACTTC.

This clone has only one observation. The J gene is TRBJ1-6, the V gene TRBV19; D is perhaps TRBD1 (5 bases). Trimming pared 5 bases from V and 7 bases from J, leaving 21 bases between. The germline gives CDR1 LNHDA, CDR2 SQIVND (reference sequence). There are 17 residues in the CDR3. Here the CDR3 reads CASSRRQGLRINSPLHF. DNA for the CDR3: TGTGCCAGTAGTCGACGTCAGGGACTAAGGATCAATTCACCCCTCCACTTT.

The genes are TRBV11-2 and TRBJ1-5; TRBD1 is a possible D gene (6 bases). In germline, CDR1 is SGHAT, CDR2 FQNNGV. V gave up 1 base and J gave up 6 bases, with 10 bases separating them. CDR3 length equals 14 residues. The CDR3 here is CASSLGPRGQPQHF. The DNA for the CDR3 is TGTGCCAGCAGCTTAGGCCCCAGGGGTCAGCCCCAGCATTTT.